These T cell receptor beta chains were read from a single sample in a study of blood T cells in healthy people across ages. A single record per CDR3 protein comes from TCRdb applying MiXCR to the 5' RACE reads. The data contain more than 800,000 distinct CDR3 sequences, 45% of them singletons. The source material was blood. These TCRs come from a woman aged 60-75 years in good health. Each CDR3 is given with its conserved first and last residue. Fields, in order: J gene, D gene, V gene, clone size, CDR3 protein, CDR3 DNA. D genes are given only for firm matches. Rows give clone size only sometimes, using once, few, many, or a class for an expanded clone.

TRBJ1-5 | NA | TRBV12-3/TRBV12-4 | NA | CASSRDTRSNQPQHF | TGTGCCAGCAGCCGCGACACCCGTAGCAATCAGCCCCAGCATTTT
TRBJ1-1 | NA | TRBV6-2/TRBV6-3 | NA | CAATQGRDTEAFF | TGTGCCGCTACCCAGGGGAGGGACACTGAAGCTTTCTTT
TRBJ2-5 | NA | TRBV6-5 | NA | CASSYSGRGETQYF | TGTGCCAGCAGTTACTCCGGCAGGGGAGAGACCCAGTACTTC
TRBJ2-5 | NA | TRBV30 | NA | CAWSPGHQETQYF | TGTGCCTGGAGCCCGGGACACCAAGAGACCCAGTACTTC
TRBJ1-5 | TRBD1 | TRBV20-1 | NA | CSAKQGLDQPQHF | TGCAGTGCTAAACAGGGGCTGGATCAGCCCCAGCATTTT
TRBJ2-5 | TRBD2 | TRBV5-6 | few | CASSPGLGEETQYF | TGTGCCAGCAGCCCGGGACTAGGAGAAGAGACCCAGTACTTC
TRBJ2-5 | NA | TRBV5-1 | NA | CASSLGPSSGQETLYF | TGCGCCAGCAGCTTGGGGCCGTCTTCGGGGCAGGAGACCCTGTACTTC
TRBJ2-7 | TRBD2 | TRBV20-1 | NA | CSARGLRLAAYEQYF | TGCAGTGCTAGAGGGCTCAGACTAGCAGCCTACGAGCAGTACTTC
TRBJ2-7 | TRBD2 | TRBV9 | NA | CASSVNELAYSYEQYF | TGTGCCAGCAGCGTAAACGAACTAGCGTATTCCTACGAGCAGTACTTC
TRBJ2-5 | NA | TRBV20-1 | NA | CSASRLVGETQYF | TGCAGTGCTAGTCGGCTAGTTGGAGAGACCCAGTACTTC
TRBJ2-1 | NA | TRBV20-1 | NA | CSARGPVGRPFF | TGCAGTGCTAGGGGGCCGGTAGGCCGGCCGTTCTTC
TRBJ2-1 | NA | TRBV20-1 | NA | CSASRGPGQGRQLAGYNEQFF | TGCAGTGCTAGCAGAGGACCCGGACAGGGAAGGCAACTAGCGGGCTACAATGAGCAGTTCTTC
TRBJ1-4 | NA | TRBV10-3 | many | CAISYDTNEKLFF | TGTGCCATCAGTTATGACACTAATGAAAAACTGTTTTTT
TRBJ2-5 | NA | TRBV5-1 | NA | CASSGPSQTQYF | TGCGCCAGCAGCGGACCCTCCCAGACCCAGTACTTC
TRBJ2-5 | NA | TRBV27 | NA | CASRAAGYQETQYF | TGTGCCAGCAGAGCGGCAGGGTACCAAGAGACCCAGTACTTC
TRBJ2-5 | NA | TRBV6-5 | NA | CASSNIKQGFGETQYF | TGTGCCAGCAGTAACATCAAACAGGGTTTCGGGGAGACCCAGTACTTC
TRBJ2-3 | NA | TRBV6-6 | NA | CASSYSRQSSTDTQYF | TGTGCCAGCAGTTACTCGAGACAGTCTAGCACAGATACGCAGTATTTT
TRBJ2-4 | NA | TRBV7-8 | NA | CAGSLRTNRLGEQYF | TGTGCCGGCAGCTTAAGGACTAACCGGTTGGGAGAGCAGTACTTC
TRBJ2-1 | NA | TRBV18 | few | CASSRRDGDEQFF | TGTGCCAGCTCACGGAGAGACGGCGATGAGCAGTTCTTC
TRBJ2-7 | NA | TRBV6-4 | NA | CASSDYPSNYEQYF | TGTGCCAGCAGTGATTACCCATCAAACTACGAGCAGTACTTC
TRBJ1-1 | NA | TRBV15 | NA | CATSRELKTRGTEAFF | TGTGCCACCAGCAGAGAATTAAAGACCCGAGGGACTGAAGCTTTCTTT
TRBJ1-1 | TRBD1 | TRBV6-1 | NA | CASTRQGGTEAFF | TGTGCCAGCACCCGACAGGGAGGTACTGAAGCTTTCTTT
TRBJ2-5 | NA | TRBV28 | NA | CASSGAVIKAQYF | TGTGCCAGCAGTGGGGCAGTGATAAAGGCCCAGTACTTC
TRBJ2-5 | NA | TRBV20-1 | NA | CSGAMGSQETQYF | TGCAGTGGTGCCATGGGCAGCCAAGAGACCCAGTACTTC
TRBJ2-5 | NA | TRBV20-1 | NA | CSASGTLRWETQYF | TGCAGTGCCAGTGGGACTCTGCGGTGGGAGACCCAGTACTTC
TRBJ2-1 | TRBD2 | TRBV20-1 | NA | CSARALAEPYNEQFF | TGCAGTGCTAGAGCACTAGCGGAACCCTACAATGAGCAGTTCTTC
TRBJ1-4 | NA | TRBV27 | few | CASSPGGGPSTNEKLFF | TGTGCCAGCAGTCCCGGGGGGGGGCCCTCAACTAATGAAAAACTGTTTTTT
TRBJ2-7 | NA | TRBV20-1 | NA | CSARDTGGTYEQYF | TGCAGTGCTAGAGATACGGGCGGAACCTACGAGCAGTACTTC